A selection of T cell receptor beta chains follows, all from one sample in a study of shared clonotypes between healthy human individuals. Sequencing was performed with immunoSEQ multiplex PCR; in TCRdb, only in-frame clones are kept and a portion is missing. The top ten clones hold 1.5% to 2% of a sample with about 2.1 million clones, roughly 95% of them seen once. The sequenced material came from naive CD8+ T cells from PBMCs. These receptor sequences come from a young man in good health. Some clones in this sample may be carry-over from other donors' samples. The CDR3 runs from the conserved cysteine through the conserved F or W. A D gene is named only where the DNA matches it firmly. A clone size is listed for some rows: how often the clone was seen (once, few, many), or a class if it is expanded.

abundance,j_gene,v_gene,d_gene,CDR3nt,CDR3aa
NA,TRBJ2-3,TRBV11-2,NA,TGTGCCAGCAGCTTAGGGGAGGGGGCTGGAGATACGCAGTATTTT,CASSLGEGAGDTQYF
NA,TRBJ2-3,TRBV29-1,TRBD2,TGCAGCGTACTGCGGGAGGGCCCCGGGGATACGCAGTATTTT,CSVLREGPGDTQYF
NA,TRBJ1-2,TRBV14,NA,TGTGCCAGCAGCCAAGGAGGAGGGTCTGGCTATGGCTACACCTTC,CASSQGGGSGYGYTF
NA,TRBJ1-1,TRBV10-2,NA,TGCGCCAGCAGTGATTGGGGGAGTGGCACTGAAGCTTTCTTT,CASSDWGSGTEAFF
once,TRBJ2-7,TRBV29-1,TRBD2,TGCAGCGTTGATCCCGGGACTAGCGGGAGTTGGGGAGGAGAGCAGTACTTC,CSVDPGTSGSWGGEQYF
NA,TRBJ2-7,TRBV19,NA,TGTGCCAGTAGTATAGGGGCCAGGGGCATCTACGAGCAGTACTTC,CASSIGARGIYEQYF
NA,TRBJ2-7,TRBV19,NA,TGTGCCAGTAGTATGGGAACGCCCTGGACGGAGGCCCGCTACGAGCAGTACTTC,CASSMGTPWTEARYEQYF
NA,TRBJ2-3,TRBV23-1,TRBD1,TGCGCCAGCAGTCACACAGACAGGGCAAGTCTACCAGATACGCAGTATTTT,CASSHTDRASLPDTQYF
NA,TRBJ2-3,TRBV19,TRBD2,TGTGCCAGTAGTTCCCGACCGGGACTAGCGGACCCGAATAGCACAGATACGCAGTATTTT,CASSSRPGLADPNSTDTQYF
NA,TRBJ2-1,TRBV7-9,NA,TGTGCCAGCAGCTTGGGAGTAGGACTGGAAGAATTCTTC,CASSLGVGLEEFF
NA,TRBJ2-1,TRBV27,NA,TGTGCCAGCAGTTTGTCCCTGACAAACTACAATGAGCAGTTCTTC,CASSLSLTNYNEQFF
NA,TRBJ2-7,TRBV10-3,NA,TGTGCCATCGCGGCAGGGGTCGACTACGAGCAGTACTTC,CAIAAGVDYEQYF
NA,TRBJ2-7,TRBV6-5,TRBD2,TGTGCCAGCAGCTATGAAACTAGCGGGTACTACGAGCAGTACTTC,CASSYETSGYYEQYF
NA,TRBJ2-7,TRBV15,TRBD2,TGTGCCACCAGCAGAGAGGGCGGGAGCTCCTACGAGCAGTACTTC,CATSREGGSSYEQYF
NA,TRBJ2-2,TRBV11-3,TRBD2,TGTGCCAGCAGCTTTAGGACTAGCGGGAGCACCGGGGAGCTGTTTTTT,CASSFRTSGSTGELFF
NA,TRBJ2-7,TRBV13,NA,TGTGCCAGCAGCTTATCGGCAGGCTCGAAGGGGAACGAGCAGTACTTC,CASSLSAGSKGNEQYF
NA,TRBJ2-1,TRBV7-9,TRBD1,TGTGCCAGCAGCGGGGGACAGGGATATGAGCAGTTCTTC,CASSGGQGYEQFF
once,TRBJ2-7,TRBV10-2,NA,TGCGCCAGCAGTTGGCCAGGCGGGACCTACGAGCAGTACTTC,CASSWPGGTYEQYF
NA,TRBJ1-3,TRBV5-1,NA,TGCGCCAGCAGACAGACTCTAGACTCTGGAAACACCATATATTTT,CASRQTLDSGNTIYF
NA,TRBJ1-1,TRBV7-6,TRBD1,TGTGCCAGCAGCCCTGACAGGGGGGCCACTGAAGCTTTCTTT,CASSPDRGATEAFF
once,TRBJ2-1,TRBV28,NA,TGTGCCAGCAGTTTATCGCAGGGCAATGAGCAGTTCTTC,CASSLSQGNEQFF
NA,TRBJ2-1,TRBV19,NA,TGTGCCAGTAGTATAACAATTTACAATGAGCAGTTCTTC,CASSITIYNEQFF
NA,TRBJ2-1,TRBV6-1,NA,TGTGCCAGCAGTGGGCTACAGCCTCTGGTTCGGTTCTTC,CASSGLQPLVRFF
NA,TRBJ2-1,TRBV10-2,NA,TGCGCCAGCAGTGAGTCGAACGGGAATGAGCAGTTCTTC,CASSESNGNEQFF
NA,TRBJ2-7,TRBV30,NA,TGTGCCTGGAGGGGCCCCGGGACGGCCTCGGGCCGGCTTTCCTACGAGCAGTACTTC,CAWRGPGTASGRLSYEQYF
NA,TRBJ1-2,TRBV11-2,NA,TGTGCCAGCAGCTTCACAGGCAGGGCAAACTATGGCTACACCTTC,CASSFTGRANYGYTF
once,TRBJ1-3,TRBV13,NA,TGTGCCAGCAGCTTCGGAGGGACGGCGGCTGGAAACACCATATATTTT,CASSFGGTAAGNTIYF
few,TRBJ2-6,TRBV27,NA,TGTGCCAGCAGTTTACGAGGCTCTGGGGCCAACGTCCTGACTTTC,CASSLRGSGANVLTF
NA,TRBJ2-7,TRBV4-1,NA,TGCGCCAGCAGCCAGCCCCTTGCCACCTACGAGCAGTACTTC,CASSQPLATYEQYF
once,TRBJ1-1,TRBV7-8,NA,TGTGCCAGCAGCCACCGGGGGGGGGTCACTGAAGCTTTCTTT,CASSHRGGVTEAFF
NA,TRBJ1-2,TRBV27,NA,TGTGCCAGCAGTTTATCGATTGGCGGCCTGGCCTCCTATGGCTACACCTTC,CASSLSIGGLASYGYTF
NA,TRBJ2-7,TRBV9,TRBD2,TGTGCCAGCAGCGAGACTAGCGGGGATACCTACGAGCAGTACTTC,CASSETSGDTYEQYF
NA,TRBJ2-1,TRBV9,TRBD2,TGTGCCAGCAGCATACTAGCGGGAGACAATGAGCAGTTCTTC,CASSILAGDNEQFF
NA,TRBJ2-7,TRBV6-5,NA,TGTGCCAGCAGTTACGGGCTAAACCCCTCCTACGAGCAGTACTTC,CASSYGLNPSYEQYF
NA,TRBJ2-1,TRBV19,TRBD1,TGTGCCAGTAGTATACGAGACAGGGGGCAAGAGCAGTTCTTC,CASSIRDRGQEQFF
NA,TRBJ1-5,TRBV19,NA,TGTGCCAGTAGTCTCGAGCGGCAGGGCAATCAGCCCCAGCATTTT,CASSLERQGNQPQHF
NA,TRBJ1-3,TRBV28,NA,TGTGCCAGCAGGCAGGACAGAACCTCTGGAAACACCATATATTTT,CASRQDRTSGNTIYF
NA,TRBJ2-3,TRBV29-1,TRBD2,TGCAGCGTCGACGGGACTAGCGGGAAAGATACGCAGTATTTT,CSVDGTSGKDTQYF
NA,TRBJ2-7,TRBV28,NA,TGTGCCAGCACGAAGGACCGATCACCCTACGAGCAGTACTTC,CASTKDRSPYEQYF
NA,TRBJ1-5,TRBV7-8,NA,TGTGCCAGCAGCTTATCCCACCGTATTACTAATCAGCCCCAGCATTTT,CASSLSHRITNQPQHF
NA,TRBJ2-1,TRBV28,TRBD2,TGTGCCAGCTCCCTCGGGCGGGAGGGTATCCATGAGCAGTTCTTC,CASSLGREGIHEQFF
NA,TRBJ2-1,TRBV2,NA,TGTGCCAGCAGTGGGAGGACCCCCTACAATGAGCAGTTCTTC,CASSGRTPYNEQFF